This TCR beta chain was recorded in a study of blood T cell repertoires in COVID-19. As for the study in general: COVID-19 samples from acute and convalescent phases originated in the United States, Italy and Spain. PBMCs, B-cell-depleted T cells, or T cells were the source of the cDNA or gDNA that made up the material.

V lost 5 bases to trimming and J lost 4 bases; unmatched junction nucleotides: 6. The length of the CDR3 is 14 residues. Germline lookup yields CDR1 SGHTA and CDR2 FQGNSA. Authors' analysis steps: The assay estimated nucleated cells by amplifying reference gene primers. Using immunoSEQ multiplex PCR, the repertoire was profiled, and TCRdb retains in-frame clones only, with some absent. V and J calls and clone size come straight from that table; D and trimming were deduced from the DNA. Of around 70,000 clones in the sample, around 90% were seen once. The sequencing input was peripheral blood. The clonotype originates from a woman over 75 with active or convalescent COVID-19. The chain couples TRBV7-2 to TRBJ2-5; 8 nucleotides line up with TRBD1. CDR3 protein: CASSIRQGLETQYF. The CDR3 DNA follows: TGTGCCAGCAGCATTAGACAGGGGCTAGAGACCCAGTACTTC.